This T cell receptor beta chain was observed in a study of CD8 T cells in Susac syndrome. About 0.45 to 1 ug RNA was reverse transcribed with random hexamers. A single record per CDR3 protein comes from TCRdb applying MiXCR to the immunoSEQ multiplex PCR reads. The table includes some 160,000 distinct CDR3 sequences, 85% to 95% detected once. The germline V gene has CDR1 SQVTM and CDR2 ANQGSEA. V shed 3 bases and J shed 3 bases, with 8 bases lying between them. The CDR3 runs to 12 residues. The rearrangement links TRBV29-1 to TRBJ2-5; no clear D. The receptor's source is a human donor with multiple sclerosis. Sequencing used CD8+ T cells from PBMCs. CDR3 sequence (DNA): TGCAGCGTTGATTTGGCAGAAGAGACCCAGTACTTC. Translation gives CSVDLAEETQYF.